The 7 T cell receptor beta chains listed next were all sequenced from one sample in a study of blood T cell repertoires in COVID-19. Generated by immunoSEQ multiplex PCR, the TCRdb table keeps only in-frame clones and is missing some. This table has fewer than 200,000 clones, 70% to 90% appearing once. Sequencing was carried out using peripheral blood. These receptors all come from a woman aged 80 or over with COVID-19, enrolled during active disease.

The chain links TRBV19 to TRBJ2-6, with D possibly matching TRBD2 (7 bases). V lost 4 bases, J lost 0 bases, and 19 bases lay in between. Germline V gene sequence: CDR1 LNHDA, CDR2 SQIVND (reference sequence). This CDR3 contains 19 residues. CDR3 sequence: CASSKSGAWGGSGANVLTF. CDR3 bases: TGTGCCAGTAGTAAATCAGGGGCCTGGGGGGGCTCTGGGGCCAACGTCCTGACTTTC.

CDR3: CASSPLGQGAAIQETQYF. The DNA for the CDR3 is TGTGCCAGCTCACCCTTGGGACAGGGGGCGGCGATCCAAGAGACCCAGTACTTC. The rearrangement joins TRBV18 to TRBJ2-5, with 12 bases that match TRBD1. Trimming at V came to 3 bases and at J to 1 base, leaving 9 bases not matched to a gene. Germline V lookup: CDR1 KGHSH, CDR2 LQKENI. This CDR3 contains 18 residues.

The chain employs TRBV15 and TRBJ1-5, with TRBD1 identical over 7 bases. V was clipped by 5 bases and J by 4 bases; unmatched bases: 8. The CDR3 extends over 15 amino acids. CDR1 LNHNV and CDR2 YYDKDF come from the germline V gene (reference sequence). CDR3 nucleotide sequence: TGTGCCACCAGCGACGAAGGCAGGGGGAATCAGCCCCAGCATTTT. Its translation is CATSDEGRGNQPQHF.

The chain joins TRBV29-1 to TRBJ2-1; possibly TRBD1 for D (5 bases). This CDR3 spans 13 amino acids. Per the germline V gene, CDR1 is SQVTM and CDR2 is ANQGSEA. CDR3 region: CTYSQGRYNEQFF. The CDR3 DNA follows: TGCACCTACTCCCAGGGTCGGTACAATGAGCAGTTCTTC.

This chain uses TRBV3-1 (or the pseudogene TRBV3-2) with TRBJ1-2; 7 bases are a match to TRBD1. Germline V CDR1 and CDR2: LGHDT, YNNKEL (reference sequence). The CDR3 loop spans 15 amino acids. V shed 1 base and J 1 base; nucleotides not matched to a gene: 3. Here the CDR3 reads CASSQGDRVNYGYTF. The CDR3 coding sequence is TGTGCCAGCAGCCAAGGAGACAGGGTTAACTATGGCTACACCTTC.

The genes are TRBV28 and TRBJ1-1; maybe TRBD1 (5 bases). The V gene's germline CDR1 is MDHEN and CDR2 SYDVKM. The CDR3 is 13 amino acids. Trimming pared 7 bases from V and 4 bases from J, leaving 13 bases between. The CDR3 region has the DNA TGTGCCAGCACCTGGGGGGTTGGCACTGAAGCTTTCTTT. Protein product: CASTWGVGTEAFF.

The rearrangement uses TRBV10-2 and TRBJ2-7, with TRBD2 identical over 7 bases. The CDR3 consists of 14 residues. J was trimmed by 7 bases and V by 4 bases; bases with no gene match: 10. Germline loops: CDR1 WSHSY, CDR2 SAAADI. CDR3 protein: CASSGGTTIWEQYF. The CDR3 region has the DNA TGCGCCAGCAGTGGAGGGACTACGATATGGGAGCAGTACTTC.